The 30 T cell receptor beta chains below come from one sample, sequenced in a study of naive and memory T cell subsets. An equimolar mix of two oligonucleotides served as the beta constant-region primer for TRBC1 and TRBC2. Four rounds of PCR amplified the ligated cDNA using nested alpha and beta constant-region primers plus SP2. One entry per CDR3 protein, called by TCRdb with MiXCR from the UMI-ligation and nested PCR reads. The sample includes over a thousand distinct CDR3 sequences, approximately 7% of them seen just once. Sequences were obtained from CD8+ TEMRA cells from blood. Subset noted: effector memory re-expressing CD45RA, CD45RA+ CD27-. The receptor source for this set is a human donor in good health.

This clonotype was counted many times. The chain recombines TRBV28 with TRBJ2-7, with 7 bases lining up with TRBD1. The germline CDR1 and CDR2 sequences are MDHEN and SYDVKM. There are 15 residues in the CDR3. With 5 bases clipped from V and 1 base from J, the junction kept 8 bases outside the gene matches. In nucleotides, the CDR3 is TGTGCCAGCAGTCCGGCAGGGGGTGATTCCTACGAGCAGTACTTC. Protein sequence: CASSPAGGDSYEQYF.

This clonotype was seen a few times. V is TRBV19 and J is TRBJ2-7; no clear D gene. CDR1 LNHDA and CDR2 SQIVND come from the germline V gene (reference sequence). The CDR3 has 13 amino acids. Trimming pared 2 bases from V and 6 bases from J, leaving 11 bases between. The DNA of the CDR3 is TGTGCCAGTAGTATATCCGAGAGTTCCGAGCAGTACTTC. Translated: CASSISESSEQYF.

A few counts support this clonotype. This CDR3 reads CATSGGLRAYEQYF. The CDR3, as DNA: TGTGCCACCAGCGGGGGACTTAGGGCCTACGAGCAGTACTTC. The gene calls are TRBV15 and TRBJ2-7, with a possible D match to TRBD2 (6 bases). The germline V gene encodes CDR1 LNHNV and CDR2 YYDKDF (reference sequence). The length of the CDR3 is 14 residues. The V gene lost 5 bases and the J gene lost 2 bases, with 13 bases spanning the gap.

The V and J genes are TRBV6-1 and TRBJ2-7, with TRBD1 matching 9 bases. The germline V gene encodes CDR1 MNHNS and CDR2 SASEGT. This CDR3 region has 13 residues. With 6 bases clipped from V and 5 bases from J, the junction kept 5 bases outside the gene matches. DNA of the CDR3: TGTGCCAGCAGGGACAGGGGATACGACGAGCAGTACTTC. Translating gives CASRDRGYDEQYF.

The CDR3 nucleotides read TGTGCCAGCAGCGTAGCGAACCAAGAGACCCAGTACTTC. Amino acids: CASSVANQETQYF. The V call is TRBV5-5, the J call TRBJ2-5, with D possibly TRBD2 on 5 matching bases. There are 13 residues in the CDR3. The germline CDR1 and CDR2 sequences are SGHKS and YYEKEE (reference sequence). V gave up 4 bases and J gave up 0 bases, with 7 bases separating them.

Sample share makes this clonotype large. The chain combines TRBV20-1 with TRBJ1-1, with 9 positions matching TRBD1. V was clipped by 1 base and J by 3 bases; unmatched bases: 0. Per the germline V gene, CDR1 is DFQATT and CDR2 is SNEGSKA (reference sequence). This CDR3 is 13 amino acids long. The CDR3 DNA reads as TGCAGTGCTAGAGGACAGGGGGACACTGAAGCTTTCTTT. The encoded protein is CSARGQGDTEAFF.

The chain recombines TRBV27 with TRBJ2-7, with D perhaps matching TRBD2 (7 bases). Germline loops: CDR1 MNHEY, CDR2 SMNVEV (reference sequence). V lost 3 bases and J 4 bases, leaving 19 bases between the germline ends. CDR3 length: 16 residues. The CDR3 region has the DNA TGTGCCAGCAGTTTCGCCTATTCGGGGGGCGCGTACGAGCAGTACTTC. Its protein product is CASSFAYSGGAYEQYF.

The chain links TRBV6-4 to TRBJ2-2; D remains unclear. The CDR3 is 14 residues long. V dropped 2 bases and J dropped 1 base, with 5 bases sitting between them. CDR1 and CDR2 (germline): MRHNA, SNTAGT. CDR3 coding DNA: TGTGCCAGCAGTGACGGGCGGAACACCGGGGAGCTGTTTTTT. It yields the protein CASSDGRNTGELFF.

This clonotype was detected only a few times. This chain joins TRBV28 and TRBJ2-3; D unclear. The CDR3 spans 14 residues. Germline CDR1 reads MDHEN; CDR2 reads SYDVKM. The ends were cut back, 10 bases at V and 2 bases at J, with 16 bases in the middle. The CDR3 sequence is CATYSGRDTDTQYF. The CDR3 DNA is TGTGCCACCTACTCGGGTAGAGACACAGATACGCAGTATTTT.

Sample share makes this clonotype medium-sized. The V call is TRBV30, the J call TRBJ2-2; 8 bases map to TRBD2. The CDR3 spans 14 residues. The trim removed 4 bases at V and 3 bases at J, leaving 4 bases unmatched. Germline CDR1 is GTSNPN and CDR2 is SVGIG (reference sequence). CDR3: CAWKAGEDTGELFF. In DNA form, the CDR3 reads TGTGCCTGGAAAGCGGGAGAGGACACCGGGGAGCTGTTTTTT.

By sample fraction, this clonotype is large. The V gene is TRBV27, the J gene TRBJ1-5; no reliable D call. The CDR3 totals 14 residues. V was trimmed by 11 bases and J by 3 bases, leaving 17 bases between them. Germline V CDR1 and CDR2: MNHEY, SMNVEV (reference sequence). The CDR3 here is CAVALGADNQPQHF. Written as DNA, the CDR3 is TGTGCCGTGGCCCTTGGAGCAGACAATCAGCCCCAGCATTTT.

This clonotype was observed at least ten times. CDR3 protein: CASSPGTSGRAYSGELFF. CDR3 bases: TGTGCCAGCAGCCCCGGGACTAGCGGGAGGGCCTATAGCGGGGAGCTGTTTTTT. The rearrangement links TRBV28 to TRBJ2-2, with 16 positions matching TRBD2. V was pared by 6 bases and J by 7 bases, with 11 bases of the junction left unmatched. The length of the CDR3 is 18 residues. CDR1 and CDR2 from the germline V gene are MDHEN and SYDVKM.

This clonotype was found many times. The chain uses TRBV20-1 and TRBJ1-1; TRBD1 matches at 7 bases. CDR1 is DFQATT and CDR2 is SNEGSKA in the germline V gene (reference sequence). The junction had 9 bases not matched to a gene; V was cut back by 1 base and J by 4 bases. This CDR3 contains 15 residues. The chain's CDR3 is CSARVPDREGTEAFF. The DNA for the CDR3 is TGCAGTGCTAGAGTCCCAGACAGGGAGGGCACTGAAGCTTTCTTT.

This chain connects TRBV4-1 to TRBJ2-1, with D unresolved. The CDR3 is made up of 15 amino acids. Trimming left V 0 bases short and J 6 bases short, with 12 bases between. Germline V lookup: CDR1 MGHRA, CDR2 YSYEKL. The CDR3 sequence is CASSQDPGYGNEQFF. DNA of the CDR3: TGCGCCAGCAGCCAAGATCCGGGTTACGGCAATGAGCAGTTCTTC.

The sample holds many counts of this clonotype. The chain combines TRBV12-3 or TRBV12-4 with TRBJ2-7; D possibly matches TRBD1 or TRBD2 (6 bases each). V lost 3 bases, J lost 4 bases, and 16 bases lay in between. The CDR3 has 15 amino acids. The CDR3 DNA reads as TGTGCCAGCAGTTTGCTGGGGGGCGAAAAGTACGAGCAGTACTTC. Translated, it gives CASSLLGGEKYEQYF.

Points on this clonotype: A read error is possible here, since a much larger clone lies one base away. The CDR3 sequence: CAISHWAATEETQYF. Here the CDR3 DNA reads TGTGCCATCAGCCATTGGGCAGCCACTGAAGAGACCCAGTACTTC. The chain has TRBV2 and TRBJ2-5; D not resolved. Looked up from germline, CDR1 is SNHLY and CDR2 is FYNNEI. V was cut by 10 bases and J by 3 bases, with 21 bases left in between. The CDR3 sequence is 15 residues long.

This clonotype was counted at least ten times. The CDR3 sequence is CASSYSGENQPQHF. The CDR3 nucleotides are TGTGCCAGCAGTTACTCGGGGGAGAATCAGCCCCAGCATTTT. The chain is built from TRBV6-6 and TRBJ1-5, with a tentative D call TRBD1 (5 bases). With 0 bases removed from V and 4 bases from J, the gap between germline ends came to 7 bases. Germline CDR1 MNHNY, CDR2 SVGAGI (reference sequence). The CDR3 contains 14 residues.

The genes are TRBV28 and TRBJ2-7; 10 nucleotides line up with TRBD2. Unmatched junction bases numbered 11, after V lost 7 bases and J lost 2 bases. Germline V gene sequence: CDR1 MDHEN, CDR2 SYDVKM. The CDR3 has 16 amino acids. The CDR3 protein is CASIPSGSWSAYEQYF. CDR3 nucleotide sequence: TGTGCCAGCATTCCTAGCGGGAGCTGGTCAGCCTACGAGCAGTACTTC.

The V gene is TRBV5-4, the J gene TRBJ2-7; tentatively, D is TRBD1 (6 bases). The germline V and J ends were trimmed by 5 bases and 3 bases, with 12 bases remaining between them. The CDR3 has 13 amino acids. Germline values: CDR1 SGHNT, CDR2 YYREEE (reference sequence). CDR3 DNA sequence: TGTGCCAGCAGTCCCGGGGACAACTACGAGCAGTACTTC. Translated, it gives CASSPGDNYEQYF.

A few counts support this clonotype. The gene calls are TRBV6-5 and TRBJ2-1, with 11 bases lining up with TRBD1. The germline CDR1 and CDR2 sequences are MNHEY and SVGAGI. V trimming: 5 bases; J trimming: 9 bases; junction bases outside the gene matches: 12. This CDR3 is built from 16 residues. DNA of the CDR3: TGTGCCAGCAGTCCCGGGGTTGGACAGGGGGCTAGTGAGCAGTTCTTC. Its translation is CASSPGVGQGASEQFF.

The chain employs TRBV28 and TRBJ2-7, with 7 bases identical to TRBD1. Trimming at V came to 6 bases and at J to 2 bases, leaving 4 bases not matched to a gene. Germline CDR1 reads MDHEN; CDR2 reads SYDVKM. The CDR3 runs to 13 residues. The chain's CDR3 is CASRGTDPYEQYF. The CDR3 DNA is TGTGCCAGCAGGGGGACAGACCCCTACGAGCAGTACTTC.

The chain combines TRBV7-9 with TRBJ1-1; D ambiguous. V was clipped by 5 bases and J by 8 bases, with 12 bases between them. The CDR3 contains 12 residues. The germline gives CDR1 SEHNR, CDR2 FQNEAQ (reference sequence). The CDR3 here is CASSVGSLEAFF. Written as DNA, the CDR3 is TGTGCCAGCAGCGTCGGGTCCCTAGAAGCTTTCTTT.

This clonotype was seen repeatedly, ten times or more. The V gene is TRBV27, the J gene TRBJ2-7; D possibly corresponds to TRBD2 (6 bases). The CDR3 runs to 15 residues. With 5 bases removed from V and 2 bases from J, the gap between germline ends came to 16 bases. Germline CDR1 MNHEY, CDR2 SMNVEV (reference sequence). The CDR3 here is CASSPTGLPAYEQYF. The CDR3 bases are TGTGCCAGCAGTCCAACGGGACTCCCCGCCTACGAGCAGTACTTC.

Only a few counts were recorded for this clonotype. This chain joins TRBV12-3 or TRBV12-4 and TRBJ2-7; perhaps TRBD2 as D (7 bases). This CDR3 region has 14 residues. V dropped 8 bases and J dropped 6 bases, with 20 bases sitting between them. The CDR3 sequence is CASVRGGPGGEQYF. The CDR3 DNA follows: TGTGCCAGCGTCAGGGGAGGGCCCGGAGGCGAGCAGTACTTC.

The chain links TRBV10-1 to TRBJ2-1; TRBD2 matches 7 bases. With V trimmed by 3 bases and J by 3 bases, 8 bases remained unmatched. The CDR3 length is 16 residues. CDR1 is WNHNN, CDR2 SYGVQD, per germline (reference sequence). The CDR3 DNA reads as TGCGCCAGCAGTGAAGGGTCACGGGACTACTACAATGAGCAGTTCTTC. The encoded protein is CASSEGSRDYYNEQFF.

This clonotype was detected many times. The V call is TRBV13, the J call TRBJ2-7; D not resolved. The CDR3 is 13 amino acids. V shed 0 bases and J shed 9 bases, with 12 bases lying between them. In germline, CDR1 is PRHDT, CDR2 FYEKMQ (reference sequence). The CDR3 coding sequence is TGTGCCAGCAGCTTAGGGCAGGCGGAAAGGCAGTACTTC. It is translated as CASSLGQAERQYF.

Many counts were recorded for this clonotype. The chain combines TRBV18 with TRBJ2-7, with 9 bases identical to TRBD1. This CDR3 is built from 16 residues. Per germline, CDR1 KGHSH and CDR2 LQKENI. V was pared by 4 bases and J by 7 bases, with 14 bases of the junction left unmatched. CDR3 region: CASSHVIRDRASEQYF. The CDR3 DNA reads TGTGCCAGCTCACACGTAATCCGGGACAGGGCTTCTGAGCAGTACTTC.

On this clonotype: Because the CDR3's place on the DNA is in doubt, the DNA is left out and the CDR3 is given as listed by TCRdb. V usage is TRBV2 and J usage is TRBJ2-7; TRBD1, the D gene given by the table, was not confirmed from the DNA. CDR1 is SNHLY and CDR2 is FYNNEI in the germline V gene. The CDR3 length equals 21 residues, ends included. The CDR3 loop reads CDSAMYFCASFLTGGPYEQYF.

The chain carries TRBV3-1 and TRBJ2-7; 13 bases line up with TRBD2. The J segment lost 2 bases and the V segment lost 4 bases, leaving 5 bases of the junction unmatched. Germline CDR1 is LGHDT and CDR2 is YNNKEL (reference sequence). The CDR3 is 16 amino acids. The CDR3 loop is CASSPGTSGVTYEQYF. In DNA, the CDR3 is TGTGCCAGCAGCCCGGGGACTAGCGGGGTAACCTACGAGCAGTACTTC.

This clonotype was picked up a small number of times. The J gene is TRBJ1-3, the V gene TRBV27; D not resolved. Per the germline V gene, CDR1 is MNHEY and CDR2 is SMNVEV (reference sequence). V lost 5 bases and J 1 base, leaving 9 bases between the germline ends. This CDR3 has 14 residues. In DNA form, the CDR3 reads TGTGCCAGCAGTCCCCAGGATTCTGGAAACACCATATATTTT. Protein: CASSPQDSGNTIYF.